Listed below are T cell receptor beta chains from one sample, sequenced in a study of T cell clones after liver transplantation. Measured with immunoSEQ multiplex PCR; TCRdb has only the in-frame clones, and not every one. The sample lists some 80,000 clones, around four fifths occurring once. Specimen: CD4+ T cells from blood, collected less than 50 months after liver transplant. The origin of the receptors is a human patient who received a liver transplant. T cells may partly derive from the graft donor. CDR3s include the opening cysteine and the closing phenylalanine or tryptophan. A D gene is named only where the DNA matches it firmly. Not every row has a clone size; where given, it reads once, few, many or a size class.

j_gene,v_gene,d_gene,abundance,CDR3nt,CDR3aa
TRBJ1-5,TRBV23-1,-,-,TGCGCCAGCAGGCTAATAGGCGGCGAGTGTCAGCCCCAGCATTTT,CASRLIGGECQPQHF
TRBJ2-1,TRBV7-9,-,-,TGTGCCAGCACCCAGGCCTCCAGGGCGAATGAGCAGTTCTTC,CASTQASRANEQFF
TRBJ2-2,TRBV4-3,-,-,TGCGCCAGCAGCCAAGAGCGAAGGTTAAACACCGGGGAGCTGTTTTTT,CASSQERRLNTGELFF
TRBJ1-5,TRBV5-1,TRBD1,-,TGCGCCAGCAGTTCTCCGGGACAGGTAAATCAGCCCCAGCATTTT,CASSSPGQVNQPQHF
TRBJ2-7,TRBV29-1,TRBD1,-,TGCAGCGTATCCGGGACAGGCGGTAACGAGCAGTACTTC,CSVSGTGGNEQYF
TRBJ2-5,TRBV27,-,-,TGTGCCAGCAGGACCGACATCGGGACCCAGTACTTC,CASRTDIGTQYF
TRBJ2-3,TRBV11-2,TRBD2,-,TGTGCCAGCAGCTTAAATACGGGAGGCGGCACAGATACGCAGTATTTT,CASSLNTGGGTDTQYF
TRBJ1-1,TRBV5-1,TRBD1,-,TGCGCCAGCAGCTACCCGGGACAGGCGAACACTGAAGCTTTCTTT,CASSYPGQANTEAFF
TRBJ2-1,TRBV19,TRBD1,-,TGTGCCAGTAGACAGGGGGCTTACAATGAGCAGTTCTTC,CASRQGAYNEQFF
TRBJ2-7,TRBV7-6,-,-,TGTGCCAGCAGCTTAGAGGTAAGTAGGTGCAACGAGCAGTACTTC,CASSLEVSRCNEQYF
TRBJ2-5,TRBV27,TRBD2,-,TGTGCCAGCAGTTTAAATTTTGGTCAGGGAGGGGAGACCCAGTACTTC,CASSLNFGQGGETQYF
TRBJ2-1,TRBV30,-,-,TGTGCCTGGGCGCCCCCCCCTTTTACAAGTGAGCAGTTCTTC,CAWAPPPFTSEQFF
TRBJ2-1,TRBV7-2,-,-,TGTGCCAGCAGCCGGATAGGGGGGGAGGGAGGTAGGGATGAGCAGTTCTTC,CASSRIGGEGGRDEQFF
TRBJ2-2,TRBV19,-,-,TGTGCCAGTAGTATTTGGGGGAGCGGGGAGCTGTTTTTT,CASSIWGSGELFF
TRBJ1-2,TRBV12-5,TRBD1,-,TGTGCTAGTGGTCCGGACAGGGGGTACTATGGCTACACCTTC,CASGPDRGYYGYTF
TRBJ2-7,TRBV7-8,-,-,TGTGCCAGCAGCTTTCGGGCGTACGAGCAGTACTTC,CASSFRAYEQYF
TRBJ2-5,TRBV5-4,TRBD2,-,TGTGCCAGCAGCTGGCGGGGGGGAGAGACCCAGTACTTC,CASSWRGGETQYF
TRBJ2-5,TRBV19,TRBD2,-,TGTGCCAGTAGTATAAGCGGGGGGGAGACCCAGTACTTC,CASSISGGETQYF
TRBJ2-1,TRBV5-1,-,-,TGCGCCAGCAGTCGGAAGCGGGACAACTCCTACAATGAGCAGTTCTTC,CASSRKRDNSYNEQFF
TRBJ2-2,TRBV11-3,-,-,TGTGCCAGCAGCCGGACCCCGACCGGGGAGCTGTTTTTT,CASSRTPTGELFF
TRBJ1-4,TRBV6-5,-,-,TGTGCCAGCAGCCCATCAGGACCTAATGAAAAACTGTTTTTT,CASSPSGPNEKLFF
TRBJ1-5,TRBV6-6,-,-,TGTGCCAGCAGAGCCCGGGACGGTAATCAGCCCCAGCATTTT,CASRARDGNQPQHF
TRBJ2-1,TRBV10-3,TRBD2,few,TGTGCCATCAGTGAGAGTGGGACTAGCGGGAGGAATGAGCAGTTCTTC,CAISESGTSGRNEQFF
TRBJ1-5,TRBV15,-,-,TGTGCCACTGGGGCAGCTAATCAGCCCCAGCATTTT,CATGAANQPQHF
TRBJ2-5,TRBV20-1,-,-,TGCAGTGCTATGCCGAAGGAGACCCAGTACTTC,CSAMPKETQYF
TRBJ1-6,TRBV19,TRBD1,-,TGTGCCAGTAGTAATATAAGACAGGGGGAAAATTCACCCCTCCACTTT,CASSNIRQGENSPLHF
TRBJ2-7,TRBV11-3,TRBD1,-,TGTGCCAGCAGCCCCGGGACAGGGCTCTACGAGCAGTACTTC,CASSPGTGLYEQYF
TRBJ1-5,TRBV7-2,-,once,TGTGCCAGCAGCTTAGCAGGGTACAATCAGCCCCAGCATTTT,CASSLAGYNQPQHF
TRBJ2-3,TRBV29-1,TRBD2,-,TGCAGCGTTGGGGCGGGAGTCCCCACAGATACGCAGTATTTT,CSVGAGVPTDTQYF
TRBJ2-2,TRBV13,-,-,TGTGCCAGCAGCTTAGGACTCACCGGGGAGCTGTTTTTT,CASSLGLTGELFF
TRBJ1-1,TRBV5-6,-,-,TGTGCCAGCAGCTTTACCTCCAGGGGCTGGGGGAACACTGAAGCTTTCTTT,CASSFTSRGWGNTEAFF
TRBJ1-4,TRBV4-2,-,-,TGTGCCAGCAGCCAAGACGTAGAAAAACTGTTTTTT,CASSQDVEKLFF
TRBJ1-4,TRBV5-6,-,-,TGTGCCAGCAGCTTGGCCCCGGGGAGGGACGAAAAACTGTTTTTT,CASSLAPGRDEKLFF
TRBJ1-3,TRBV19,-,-,TGTGCCAGTAGTACAGGTCGGACAGAGTCTGGAAACACCATATATTTT,CASSTGRTESGNTIYF
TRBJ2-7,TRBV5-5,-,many,TGTGCCAGCAGCTTGCGTTTGGGCCCCCCGGTGATCCGGGAGCAGTACTTC,CASSLRLGPPVIREQYF
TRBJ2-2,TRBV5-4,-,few,TGTGCCAGCAGCGATGTTCAGTCGAACACCGGGGAGCTGTTTTTT,CASSDVQSNTGELFF
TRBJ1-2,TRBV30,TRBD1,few,TGTGCCTGGGCAACAGGGGGCGGCTACACCTTC,CAWATGGGYTF
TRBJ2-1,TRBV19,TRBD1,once,TGTGCCAGTAGTCTTCTCCCGGGACAGGGCGTGAATGAGCAGTTCTTC,CASSLLPGQGVNEQFF
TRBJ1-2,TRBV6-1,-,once,TGTGCCAGCAGTGAAGAGGGGCAGGGAGTGTATGGCTACACCTTC,CASSEEGQGVYGYTF
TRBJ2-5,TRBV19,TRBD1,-,TGTGCCAGTAGTACAAAACAGGGGGGTGGAGAGACCCAGTACTTC,CASSTKQGGGETQYF
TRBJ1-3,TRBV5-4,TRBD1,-,TGTGCCAGCAGCCCCACCCCGGGACAGATCTCTGGAAACACCATATATTTT,CASSPTPGQISGNTIYF
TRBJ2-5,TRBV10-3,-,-,TGTGCCATCAGTGAGGTCCGGGAAGAGACCCAGTACTTC,CAISEVREETQYF
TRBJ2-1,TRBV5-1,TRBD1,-,TGCGCCAGCAGCGGAGGACAGGGGTACGATGAGCAGTTCTTC,CASSGGQGYDEQFF
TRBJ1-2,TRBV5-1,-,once,TGCGCCAGCAGCGAACCTGCATCCGGCTACACCTTC,CASSEPASGYTF
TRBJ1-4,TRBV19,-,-,TGTGCCAGTAGGAAAGGGATCGTATCGGCTAATGAAAAACTGTTTTTT,CASRKGIVSANEKLFF
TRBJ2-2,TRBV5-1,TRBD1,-,TGCGCCAGCAGGACCGGGACAGGACTTACCTCGAACACCGGGGAGCTGTTTTTT,CASRTGTGLTSNTGELFF
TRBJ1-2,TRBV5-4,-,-,TGTGCCAGCAGCCCAGGGGTTTCATATGGCTACACCTTC,CASSPGVSYGYTF
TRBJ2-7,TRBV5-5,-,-,TGTGCCAGCAGCGCCCAGGTCTTAATATCCACCTACGAGCAGTACTTC,CASSAQVLISTYEQYF
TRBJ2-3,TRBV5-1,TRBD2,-,TGCGCCAGCAGCGCGGAACTAGCGGGAGGCCCGCGGGGTACGCAGTATTTT,CASSAELAGGPRGTQYF
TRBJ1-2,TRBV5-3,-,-,TGTGCCAGAAGGCAGCTGGGGTTTGGGGGGCCCTATGGCTACACCTTC,CARRQLGFGGPYGYTF
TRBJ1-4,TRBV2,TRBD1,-,TGTGCCAGCCGAGGGGGCTTAACTAATGAAAAACTGTTTTTT,CASRGGLTNEKLFF
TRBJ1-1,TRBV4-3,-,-,TGCGCCAGCAGCCAGAACACTGAAGCTTTCTTT,CASSQNTEAFF
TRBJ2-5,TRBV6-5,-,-,TGTGCCAGCAGGCCCCGAGGGAGTTGGGAGACCCAGTACTTC,CASRPRGSWETQYF
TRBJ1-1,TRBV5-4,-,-,TGTGCCAGCAGCTTGGGAGCAACAGGTTTATTAACAGGAGCTTTCTTT,CASSLGATGLLTGAFF
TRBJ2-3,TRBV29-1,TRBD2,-,TGCAGCGTTGTTTCTAGCGGAAGCACAGATACGCAGTATTTT,CSVVSSGSTDTQYF